The 10 T cell receptor beta chains listed next were all sequenced from one sample in a study of cytomegalovirus exposure and HLA in healthy donors. Researchers ran the PCR with 60 Vbeta and 13 Jbeta primers. TCRdb keeps only in-frame clones here, not all; method: immunoSEQ multiplex PCR. The sample contains some 150,000 clones, about two thirds of which appear only once. Input material: PBMCs. The receptors derive from a woman between 40 and 50 years old in good health and CMV-seronegative.

The chain carries TRBV6-5 and TRBJ1-1, with D possibly matching TRBD1 (6 bases). Germline V lookup: CDR1 MNHEY, CDR2 SVGAGI. V lost 5 bases and J 0 bases, leaving 13 bases between the germline ends. The CDR3 loop spans 15 amino acids. The DNA for the CDR3 is TGTGCCAGCAGTGCCCTCAGGGACATGAACACTGAAGCTTTCTTT. It encodes CASSALRDMNTEAFF.

This chain joins TRBV7-9 and TRBJ2-2; TRBD1 aligns across 9 bases. Germline CDR1 is SEHNR and CDR2 is FQNEAQ (reference sequence). The CDR3 contains 15 residues. With 1 base clipped from V and 6 bases from J, the junction kept 3 bases outside the gene matches. This CDR3 is CASSLGTGVAGELFF. DNA for the CDR3: TGTGCCAGCAGCTTAGGGACAGGGGTTGCCGGGGAGCTGTTTTTT. Full variable domain (outside the CDR3, taken from reference TRBV7-9 and TRBJ2-2): DTGVSQNPRHKITKRGQNVTFRCDPISEHNRLYWYRQTLGQGPEFLTYFQNEAQLEKSRLLSDRFSAERPKGSFSTLEIQRTEQGDSAMYLCASSLGTGVAGELFFGEGSRLTVL.

In its sample, this clone was seen once. The chain recombines TRBV7-6 with TRBJ2-5; D possibly corresponds to TRBD2 (7 bases). This CDR3 is built from 17 residues. CDR1 SGHVS and CDR2 FNYEAQ come from the germline V gene. V lost 1 base to trimming and J lost 2 bases, with 17 bases between them. The CDR3: CASSLVGGPRMQETQYF. CDR3 coding DNA: TGTGCCAGCAGCTTAGTCGGGGGGCCCAGGATGCAAGAGACCCAGTACTTC.

The V call is TRBV7-9, the J call TRBJ2-2; the D is unclear. Between the trimmed V and J ends, which lost 1 base and 8 bases, there was a span of 5 bases. Germline V gene lookup returns CDR1 SEHNR and CDR2 FQNEAQ (reference sequence). The CDR3 extends over 12 amino acids. This CDR3 reads CASSLVLGELFF. CDR3 coding DNA: TGTGCCAGCAGCTTAGTGCTAGGGGAGCTGTTTTTT.

CDR3 in amino acids: CASSQETGYFEKLFF. The CDR3 nucleotides are TGCGCCAGCAGCCAAGAGACAGGGTATTTTGAAAAACTGTTTTTT. This chain joins TRBV4-3 and TRBJ1-4, with 7 bases matching TRBD1. CDR1 and CDR2 (germline): LGHNA, YSLEER. The CDR3 is 15 amino acids. Trimming removed 0 bases from V and 7 bases from J; junction bases left unmatched: 5.

The chain couples TRBV7-2 to TRBJ2-3; 13 bases fit TRBD2. Trimming at V came to 9 bases and at J to 2 bases, leaving 8 bases not matched to a gene. This CDR3 is built from 16 residues. Germline V gene sequence: CDR1 SGHTA, CDR2 FQGNSA. CDR3 residues: CASLKGLAGPTDTQYF. CDR3 coding DNA: TGTGCCAGTCTAAAGGGACTAGCGGGGCCCACAGATACGCAGTATTTT.

The V call is TRBV19, the J call TRBJ1-2, with D perhaps matching TRBD1 (5 bases). The germline gives CDR1 LNHDA, CDR2 SQIVND (reference sequence). Trimming removed 7 bases at V and 2 bases at J, with 11 bases between. The CDR3 has 13 amino acids. In nucleotides, the CDR3 is TGTGCCAGTACCCTTTACAGGAACTATGGCTACACCTTC. Translating gives CASTLYRNYGYTF.

The rearrangement uses TRBV27 and TRBJ2-5, with 10 positions matching TRBD1. Per the germline V gene, CDR1 is MNHEY and CDR2 is SMNVEV (reference sequence). The V and J ends lost 1 base and 5 bases, in that order; junction bases with no gene match: 4. This CDR3 is 15 amino acids long. The CDR3: CASSLLRDRGETQYF. The CDR3 DNA is TGTGCCAGCAGTTTATTACGGGACAGGGGTGAGACCCAGTACTTC.

As DNA, the CDR3 is TGTGCCAGCAGGCCTAGCGGGGGCTCCTACGAGCAGTACTTC. Amino acid sequence: CASRPSGGSYEQYF. The chain is built from TRBV2 and TRBJ2-7, with 10 bases identical to TRBD2. The CDR3 is 14 residues long. The germline V gene has CDR1 SNHLY and CDR2 FYNNEI. Trimming cost V 6 bases and J 0 bases; bases outside gene matches: 2.

This chain connects TRBV5-1 to TRBJ1-2, with D tentatively TRBD1 (5 bases). The CDR3 covers 16 residues. CDR1 is SGHRS and CDR2 is YFSETQ in the germline V gene. With 4 bases removed from V and 2 bases from J, the gap between germline ends came to 18 bases. The chain's CDR3 is CASSLLDSPLNYGYTF. The CDR3 nucleotides read TGCGCCAGCAGCCTCCTAGACAGTCCCCTCAACTATGGCTACACCTTC.